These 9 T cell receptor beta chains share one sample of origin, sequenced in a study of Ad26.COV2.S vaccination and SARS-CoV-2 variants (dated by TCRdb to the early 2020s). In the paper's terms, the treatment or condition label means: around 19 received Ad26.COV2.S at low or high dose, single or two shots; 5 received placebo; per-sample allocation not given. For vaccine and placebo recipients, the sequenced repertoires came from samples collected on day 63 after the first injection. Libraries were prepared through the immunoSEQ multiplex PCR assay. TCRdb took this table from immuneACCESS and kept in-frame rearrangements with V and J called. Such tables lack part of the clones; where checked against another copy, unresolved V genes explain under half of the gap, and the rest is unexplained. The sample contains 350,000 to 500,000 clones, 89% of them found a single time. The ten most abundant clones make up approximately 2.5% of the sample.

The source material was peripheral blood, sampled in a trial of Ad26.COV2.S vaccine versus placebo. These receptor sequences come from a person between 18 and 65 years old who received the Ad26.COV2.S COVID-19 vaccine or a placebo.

CDR3: CASSLAGGGSDTQYF. The CDR3 DNA follows: TGTGCCAGCAGCCTAGCGGGAGGAGGTTCAGATACGCAGTATTTT. V gene TRBV25-1 combines with J gene TRBJ2-3; the match to TRBD2 covers 11 bases. The V segment lost 6 bases and the J segment 4 bases; nucleotides outside the gene matches: 6. Germline V gene sequence: CDR1 MGHDK, CDR2 SYGVNS. The CDR3 runs to 15 residues.

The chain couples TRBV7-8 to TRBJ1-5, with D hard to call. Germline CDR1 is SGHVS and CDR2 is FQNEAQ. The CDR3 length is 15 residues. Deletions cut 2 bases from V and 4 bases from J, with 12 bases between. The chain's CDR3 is CASSLLGGTNQPQHF. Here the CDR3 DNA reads TGTGCCAGCAGCTTATTAGGCGGAACGAATCAGCCCCAGCATTTT.

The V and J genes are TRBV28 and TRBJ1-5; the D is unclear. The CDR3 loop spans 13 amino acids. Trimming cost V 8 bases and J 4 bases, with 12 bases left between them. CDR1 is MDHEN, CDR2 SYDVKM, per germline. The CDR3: CASARAGNQPQHF. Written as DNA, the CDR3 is TGTGCCAGCGCGAGGGCAGGAAATCAGCCCCAGCATTTT.

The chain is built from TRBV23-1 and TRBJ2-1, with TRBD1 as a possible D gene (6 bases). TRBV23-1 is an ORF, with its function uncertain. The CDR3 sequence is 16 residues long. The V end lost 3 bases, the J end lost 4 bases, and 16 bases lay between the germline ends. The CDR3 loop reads CASSHHGLTGYNEQFF. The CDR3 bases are TGCGCCAGCAGTCATCACGGCCTTACAGGGTACAATGAGCAGTTCTTC.

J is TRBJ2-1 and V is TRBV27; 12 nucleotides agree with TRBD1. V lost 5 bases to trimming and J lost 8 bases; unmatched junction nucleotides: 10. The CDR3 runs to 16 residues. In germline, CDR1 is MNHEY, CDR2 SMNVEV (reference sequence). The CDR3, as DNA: TGTGCCAGCAGTCGACCCCGGGACAGGGGGCACTATGAGCAGTTCTTC. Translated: CASSRPRDRGHYEQFF.

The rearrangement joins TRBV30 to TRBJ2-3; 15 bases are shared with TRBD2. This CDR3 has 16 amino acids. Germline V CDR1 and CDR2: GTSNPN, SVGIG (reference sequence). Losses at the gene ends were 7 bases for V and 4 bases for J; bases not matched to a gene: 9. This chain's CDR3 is CALNPGLAGGADTQYF. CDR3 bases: TGTGCCTTAAACCCGGGACTAGCGGGAGGTGCAGATACGCAGTATTTT.

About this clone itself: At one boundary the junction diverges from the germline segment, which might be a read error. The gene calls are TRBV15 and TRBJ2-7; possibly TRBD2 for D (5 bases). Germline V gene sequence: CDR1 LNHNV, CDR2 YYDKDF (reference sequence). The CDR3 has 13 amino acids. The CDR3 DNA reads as TGTGCCACCAGCAGAGATCTTGTCGGGGAGCCCCTCTTC. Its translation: CATSRDLVGEPLF. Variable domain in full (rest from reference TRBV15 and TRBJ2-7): DAMVIQNPRYQVTQFGKPVTLSCSQTLNHNVMYWYQQKSSQAPKLLFHYYDKDFNNEADTPDNFQSRRPNTSFCFLDIRSPGLGDTAMYLCATSRDLVGEPLFGPGTRLTVT.

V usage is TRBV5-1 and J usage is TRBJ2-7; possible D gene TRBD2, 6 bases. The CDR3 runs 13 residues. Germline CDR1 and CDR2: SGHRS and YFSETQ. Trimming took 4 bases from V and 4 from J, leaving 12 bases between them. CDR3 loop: CASSLGGWYEQYF. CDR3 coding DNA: TGCGCCAGCAGCCTGGGGGGTTGGTACGAGCAGTACTTC.

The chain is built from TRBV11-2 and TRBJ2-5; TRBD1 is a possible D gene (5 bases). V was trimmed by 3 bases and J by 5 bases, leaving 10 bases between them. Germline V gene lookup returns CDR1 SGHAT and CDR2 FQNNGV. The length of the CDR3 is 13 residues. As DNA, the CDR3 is TGTGCCAGCAGCTTGTGGGGCGCGGAGACCCAGTACTTC. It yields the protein CASSLWGAETQYF.